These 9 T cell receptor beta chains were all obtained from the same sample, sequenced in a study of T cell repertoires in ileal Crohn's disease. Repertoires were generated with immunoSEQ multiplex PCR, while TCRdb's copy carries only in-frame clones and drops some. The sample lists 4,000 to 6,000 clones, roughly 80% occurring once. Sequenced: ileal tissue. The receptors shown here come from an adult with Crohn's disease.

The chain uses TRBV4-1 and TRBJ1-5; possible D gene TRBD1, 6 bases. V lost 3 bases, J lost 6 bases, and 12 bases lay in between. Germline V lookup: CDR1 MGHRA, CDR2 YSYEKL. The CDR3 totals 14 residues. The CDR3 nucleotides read TGCGCCAGCAGCCAGAGGGGAGGGGGTCAGCCCCAGCATTTT. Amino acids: CASSQRGGGQPQHF.

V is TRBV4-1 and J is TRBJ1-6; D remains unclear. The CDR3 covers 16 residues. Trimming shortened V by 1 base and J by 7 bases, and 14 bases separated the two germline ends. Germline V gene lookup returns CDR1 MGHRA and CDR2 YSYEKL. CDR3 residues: CASSQAPSVGNSPLHF. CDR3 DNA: TGCGCCAGCAGCCAAGCGCCATCGGTGGGCAATTCACCCCTCCACTTT.

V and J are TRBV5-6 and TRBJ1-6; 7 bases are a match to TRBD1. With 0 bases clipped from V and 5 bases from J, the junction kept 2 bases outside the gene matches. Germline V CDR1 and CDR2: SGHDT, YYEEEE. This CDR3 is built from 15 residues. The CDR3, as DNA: TGTGCCAGCAGCTTGGCCGGGACAGATAATTCACCCCTCCACTTT. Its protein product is CASSLAGTDNSPLHF.

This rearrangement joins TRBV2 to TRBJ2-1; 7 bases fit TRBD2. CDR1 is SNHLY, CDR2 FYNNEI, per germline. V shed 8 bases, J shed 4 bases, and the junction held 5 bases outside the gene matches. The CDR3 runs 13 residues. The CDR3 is CASQRGSYNEQFF. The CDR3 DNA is TGTGCCAGCCAGCGGGGTTCTTACAATGAGCAGTTCTTC.

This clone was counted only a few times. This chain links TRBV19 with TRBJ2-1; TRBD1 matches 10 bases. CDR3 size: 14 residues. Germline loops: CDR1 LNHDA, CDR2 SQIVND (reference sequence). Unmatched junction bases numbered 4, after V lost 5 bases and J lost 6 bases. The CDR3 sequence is CASSPRTGGNEQFF. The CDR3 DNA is TGTGCCAGTAGTCCCCGGACAGGGGGCAATGAGCAGTTCTTC.

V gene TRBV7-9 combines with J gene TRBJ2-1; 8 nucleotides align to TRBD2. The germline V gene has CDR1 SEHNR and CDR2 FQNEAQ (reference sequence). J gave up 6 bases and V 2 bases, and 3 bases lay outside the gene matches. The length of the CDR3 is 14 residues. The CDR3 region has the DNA TGTGCCAGCAGCTTATTCCTAGCGGGCAATGAGCAGTTCTTC. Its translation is CASSLFLAGNEQFF. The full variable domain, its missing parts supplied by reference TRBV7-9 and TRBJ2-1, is DTGVSQNPRHKITKRGQNVTFRCDPISEHNRLYWYRQTLGQGPEFLTYFQNEAQLEKSRLLSDRFSAERPKGSFSTLEIQRTEQGDSAMYLCASSLFLAGNEQFFGPGTRLTVL.

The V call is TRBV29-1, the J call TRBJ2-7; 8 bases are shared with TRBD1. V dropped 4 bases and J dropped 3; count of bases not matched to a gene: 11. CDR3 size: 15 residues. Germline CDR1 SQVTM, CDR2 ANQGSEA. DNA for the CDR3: TGCAGCGTTGGTGGCCACCCCGACAGGGGCTACGAGCAGTACTTC. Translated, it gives CSVGGHPDRGYEQYF.

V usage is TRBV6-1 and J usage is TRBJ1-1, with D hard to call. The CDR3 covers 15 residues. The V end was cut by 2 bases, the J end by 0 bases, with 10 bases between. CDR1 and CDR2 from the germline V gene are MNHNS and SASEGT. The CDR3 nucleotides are TGTGCCAGCAGTGAAATCTGGCACATGAACACTGAAGCTTTCTTT. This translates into CASSEIWHMNTEAFF.

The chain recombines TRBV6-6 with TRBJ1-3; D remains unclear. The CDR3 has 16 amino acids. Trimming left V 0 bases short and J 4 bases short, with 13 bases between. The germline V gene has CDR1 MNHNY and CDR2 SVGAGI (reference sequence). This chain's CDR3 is CASSYSHHEVGNTIYF. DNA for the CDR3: TGTGCCAGCAGTTACTCGCACCATGAGGTCGGAAACACCATATATTTT.